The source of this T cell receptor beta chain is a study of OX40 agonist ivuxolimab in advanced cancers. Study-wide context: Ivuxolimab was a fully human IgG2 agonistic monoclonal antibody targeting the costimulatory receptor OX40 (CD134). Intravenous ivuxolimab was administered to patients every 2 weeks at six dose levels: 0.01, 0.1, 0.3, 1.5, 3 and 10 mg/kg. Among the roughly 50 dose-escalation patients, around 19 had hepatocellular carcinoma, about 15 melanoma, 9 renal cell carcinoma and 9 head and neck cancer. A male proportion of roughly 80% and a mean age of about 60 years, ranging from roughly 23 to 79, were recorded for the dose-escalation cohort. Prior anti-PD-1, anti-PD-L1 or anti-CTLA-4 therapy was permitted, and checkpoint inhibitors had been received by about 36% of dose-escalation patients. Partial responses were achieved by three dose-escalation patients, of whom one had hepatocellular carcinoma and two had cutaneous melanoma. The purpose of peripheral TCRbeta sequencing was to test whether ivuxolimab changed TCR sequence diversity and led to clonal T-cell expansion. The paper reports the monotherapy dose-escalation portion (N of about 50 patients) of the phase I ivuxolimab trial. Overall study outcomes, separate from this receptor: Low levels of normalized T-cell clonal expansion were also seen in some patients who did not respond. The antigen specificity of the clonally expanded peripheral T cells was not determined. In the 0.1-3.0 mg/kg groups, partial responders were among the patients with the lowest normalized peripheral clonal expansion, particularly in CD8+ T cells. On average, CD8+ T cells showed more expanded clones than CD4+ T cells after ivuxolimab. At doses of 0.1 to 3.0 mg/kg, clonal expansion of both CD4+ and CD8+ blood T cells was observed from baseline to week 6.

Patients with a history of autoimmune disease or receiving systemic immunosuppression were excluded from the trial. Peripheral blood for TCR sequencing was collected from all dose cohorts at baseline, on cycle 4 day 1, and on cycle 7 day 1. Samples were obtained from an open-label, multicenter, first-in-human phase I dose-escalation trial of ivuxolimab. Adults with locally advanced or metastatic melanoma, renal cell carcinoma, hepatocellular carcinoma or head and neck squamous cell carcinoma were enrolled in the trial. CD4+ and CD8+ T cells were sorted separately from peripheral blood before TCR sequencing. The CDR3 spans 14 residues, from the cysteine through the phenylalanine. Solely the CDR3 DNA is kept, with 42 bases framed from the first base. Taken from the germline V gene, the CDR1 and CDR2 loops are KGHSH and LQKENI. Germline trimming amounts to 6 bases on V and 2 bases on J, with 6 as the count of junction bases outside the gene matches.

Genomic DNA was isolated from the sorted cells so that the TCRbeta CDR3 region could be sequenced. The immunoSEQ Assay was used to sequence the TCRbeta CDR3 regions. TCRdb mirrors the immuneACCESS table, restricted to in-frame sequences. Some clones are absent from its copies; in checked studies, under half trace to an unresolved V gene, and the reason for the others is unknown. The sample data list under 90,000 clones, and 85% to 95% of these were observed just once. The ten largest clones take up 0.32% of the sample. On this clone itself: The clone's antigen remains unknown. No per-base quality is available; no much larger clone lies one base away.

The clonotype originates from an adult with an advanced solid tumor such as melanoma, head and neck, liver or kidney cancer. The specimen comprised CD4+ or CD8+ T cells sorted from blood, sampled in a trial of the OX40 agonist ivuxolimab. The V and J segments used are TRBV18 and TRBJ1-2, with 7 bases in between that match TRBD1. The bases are TGTGCCAGCTCCCCCGACAGGGAGAACTATGGCTACACCTTC. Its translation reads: CASSPDRENYGYTF.